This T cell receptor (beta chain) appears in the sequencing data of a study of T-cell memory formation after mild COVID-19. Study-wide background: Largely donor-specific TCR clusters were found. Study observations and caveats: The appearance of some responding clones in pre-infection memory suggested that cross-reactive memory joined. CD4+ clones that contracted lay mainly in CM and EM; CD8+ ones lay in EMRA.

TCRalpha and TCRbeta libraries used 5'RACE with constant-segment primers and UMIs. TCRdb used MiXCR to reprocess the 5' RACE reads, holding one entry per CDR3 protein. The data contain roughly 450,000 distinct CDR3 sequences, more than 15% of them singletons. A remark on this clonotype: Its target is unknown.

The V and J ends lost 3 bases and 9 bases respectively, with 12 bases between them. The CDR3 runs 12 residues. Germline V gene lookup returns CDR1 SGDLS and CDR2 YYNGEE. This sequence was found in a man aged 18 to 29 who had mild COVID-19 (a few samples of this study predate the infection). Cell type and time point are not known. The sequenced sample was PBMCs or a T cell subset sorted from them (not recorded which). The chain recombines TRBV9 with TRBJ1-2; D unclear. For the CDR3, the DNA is TGTGCCAGCAGCGACCGGTTTACGCGCTACACCTTC. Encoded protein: CASSDRFTRYTF.